This T cell receptor beta chain was captured in a study of T cell changes during pregnancy in multiple sclerosis. This clone showed up just a few times. CDR3 length equals 15 residues. With 7 bases clipped from V and 4 bases from J, the junction kept 13 bases outside the gene matches. The germline V gene has CDR1 SNHLY and CDR2 FYNNEI. The repertoire was sequenced with immunoSEQ multiplex PCR; TCRdb's copy has only in-frame clones and lacks some. The table lists tens of thousands of clones, roughly 90% of them singletons. The input for sequencing was CD4+ T cells from peripheral blood mononuclear cells, taken in the first trimester of pregnancy. The chain has TRBV2 and TRBJ2-7, with 7 positions matching TRBD1. The receptor comes from a female donor in good health, enrolled as a control in a pregnancy study. The CDR3 DNA follows: TGTGCCAGCAACACAGGGGTCCATCCCCTTTACGAGCAGTACTTC. As protein: CASNTGVHPLYEQYF.